The clone carrying this T cell receptor beta chain was counted between two and nine times. Its antigen is currently unknown. This sample was taken from a study of human T cells and chemical hapten exposure. About the research overall: Predominantly women, the patients had alopecia areata, totalis or universalis.

The time point here: patch test 1, 2 weeks after DPC sensitization. As for treatment: therapeutic diphenylcyclopropenone sensitization with weekly scalp DPC. Original handling: The median was 95,638 TCRs per sample, ranging roughly 23,224 to 690,600. MiXCR was run by TCRdb on the RACE reads, yielding one entry per CDR3 protein. V and J calls and clone size were set by TCRdb, not the authors. The sample records around 110,000 distinct CDR3 sequences, 9.5% to 13% being singletons. Whole-study results and caveats: Sensitizing with DPC caused no change in TCRs above 1 in 1000 frequency. Expanded TCRs formed significantly more large CDR3 similarity clusters than controls.

This CDR3 spans 14 amino acids. The source material was whole blood, sampled in connection with sensitization to the hapten diphenylcyclopropenone (DPC). This sequence joins TRBV12-2 and TRBJ1-5; TRBD1, as called in the table, went unchecked against the DNA. TRBV12-2 is assigned pseudogene status. The TCR was taken from a woman aged 50 to 60 with alopecia areata. Some clones in this sample may be carry-over from other donors' samples. CDR3 DNA: TGTGCAAGTCGCCTCACCCGGGGTCACCAGCCCCAGCATTTT. It encodes CASRLTRGHQPQHF.